Shown below are 2 T cell receptor beta chains from a single sample sequenced in a study of T cells after yellow fever vaccination. TCRdb re-called the 5' RACE reads with MiXCR, one entry per CDR3 protein. The profile covers 200,000 to 250,000 distinct CDR3 sequences, with approximately 3.2% appearing a single time and under 3.5% taken by the ten largest. Sequencing was performed on CD4+ T cells sorted from PBMCs, taken 10 days after the yellow fever booster vaccination. These receptors all come from a young man who received the YFV17D yellow fever vaccine.

This clonotype was found many times. The V gene is TRBV24-1, the J gene TRBJ1-4; D gene unclear. CDR3 length: 17 residues. The ends were cut back, 4 bases at V and 4 bases at J, with 18 bases in the middle. Germline V gene sequence: CDR1 KGHDR, CDR2 SFDVKD. The CDR3 DNA reads as TGTGCCACCAGTGACCAGCCCTCTGCGGGGAATAATGAAAAACTGTTTTTT. Its translation is CATSDQPSAGNNEKLFF.

This clonotype was observed a handful of times. The V call is TRBV12-3 or TRBV12-4, the J call TRBJ1-5; D unresolved. Deletions cut 5 bases from V and 5 bases from J, with 7 bases between. The CDR3 is made up of 12 amino acids. Written as DNA, the CDR3 is TGTGCCAGCAGTCCGAGTTATCAGCCCCAGCATTTT. Encoded protein: CASSPSYQPQHF.